This T cell receptor (beta chain) was sequenced during a study of glioma-infiltrating T cells after dendritic cell vaccination. Time point given: after dendritic cell vaccination, including at tumor progression/relapse. Germline assignment: CDR1 MDHEN and CDR2 SYDVKM. Trimming took 10 bases from V and 2 from J; bases not matched to a gene: 6. CDR3 length equals 13 residues. The primer mix had 60 V beta and 13 J beta primers. Libraries were prepared by immunoSEQ multiplex PCR; TCRdb keeps only in-frame clonotypes and omits some of them. The top ten clones hold roughly 2.1% of a sample with some 91,000 clones, roughly 77% of them seen once.

This sequence originates from a human donor with glioblastoma. Here the sequenced sample was blood, taken after dendritic cell vaccination. V and J are TRBV28 and TRBJ2-7, with TRBD1 matching over 9 bases. The CDR3 reads CATETGGAYEQYF. CDR3 coding DNA: TGTGCCACCGAAACAGGGGGCGCCTACGAGCAGTACTTC. The full variable domain, with the rest looked up from reference TRBV28 and TRBJ2-7, is DVKVTQSSRYLVKRTGEKVFLECVQDMDHENMFWYRQDPGLGLRLIYFSYDVKMKEKGDIPEGYSVSREKKERFSLILESASTNQTSMYLCATETGGAYEQYFGPGTRLTVT.